Below, 10 T cell receptor beta chains from the same sample are listed, as sequenced in a study of T-cell reconstitution after alpha-beta-depleted transplantation in children. Unique molecular identifiers were incorporated during preparation of the TCRbeta library. Using its own MiXCR run on the PCR reads, TCRdb lists one record per CDR3 protein. The sample lists around 450,000 distinct CDR3 sequences, about 17% occurring once. The sample consisted of PBMCs, mostly from graft donor cells, taken 360 days after TCRalphabeta/CD19-depleted stem cell transplant. The receptor source for this set is a boy under two years old who had a stem cell transplant for Wiskott-Aldrich syndrome, so the T cells may come from the graft donor.

This clonotype has only a few counts. The chain couples TRBV30 to TRBJ2-2; the D gene is possibly TRBD1 (6 bases). From germline, CDR1 is GTSNPN and CDR2 SVGIG (reference sequence). The CDR3 consists of 15 residues. The V end was cut by 3 bases, the J end by 2 bases, with 13 bases between. CDR3 sequence reads: CAWRSLQGNTGELFF. CDR3 in DNA: TGTGCCTGGAGAAGCCTACAGGGAAACACCGGGGAGCTGTTTTTT.

The chain links TRBV5-5 to TRBJ2-2; TRBD1 agrees at 8 bases. The V segment lost 1 base and the J segment 7 bases; nucleotides outside the gene matches: 6. The CDR3 loop spans 15 amino acids. Germline loops: CDR1 SGHKS, CDR2 YYEKEE (reference sequence). As DNA, the CDR3 is TGTGCCAGCAGCTTGTTCCAGGGGGCAATCGGGGAGCTGTTTTTT. Translating it yields CASSLFQGAIGELFF. The full variable domain, its missing parts supplied by reference TRBV5-5 and TRBJ2-2, is DAGVTQSPTHLIKTRGQQVTLRCSPISGHKSVSWYQQVLGQGPQFIFQYYEKEERGRGNFPDRFSARQFPNYSSELNVNALLLGDSALYLCASSLFQGAIGELFFGEGSRLTVL.

The rearrangement joins TRBV11-2 to TRBJ2-7, with a weak D call TRBD2 (7 bases). Germline V CDR1 and CDR2: SGHAT, FQNNGV. V shed 5 bases and J shed 2 bases, with 16 bases lying between them. The CDR3 totals 15 residues. The CDR3 reads CASSPGSGGPYEQYF. The DNA for the CDR3 is TGTGCCAGCAGCCCCGGCTCGGGGGGCCCCTACGAGCAGTACTTC.

This clonotype came up a few times. The rearrangement links TRBV5-1 to TRBJ2-2; 7 nucleotides align to TRBD1. The CDR3 totals 14 residues. V shed 9 bases and J 2 bases; nucleotides not matched to a gene: 7. Germline assignment: CDR1 SGHRS and CDR2 YFSETQ. Here the CDR3 DNA reads TGCGCCACCAGACAGGGCCCTAACACCGGGGAGCTGTTTTTT. Translating gives CATRQGPNTGELFF.

This chain uses TRBV29-1 with TRBJ2-7, with 12 bases identical to TRBD2. Germline V lookup: CDR1 SQVTM, CDR2 ANQGSEA. Trimming at V came to 7 bases and at J to 7 bases, leaving 8 bases not matched to a gene. CDR3 size: 13 residues. CDR3 loop: CSAGLAGTLEQYF. The CDR3 DNA follows: TGCAGCGCCGGACTAGCGGGGACCTTGGAGCAGTACTTC.

J is TRBJ1-2 and V is TRBV7-2, with D uncertain. Germline CDR1 and CDR2: SGHTA and FQGNSA. Deletions cut 2 bases from V and 3 bases from J, with 13 bases between. There are 15 residues in the CDR3. The CDR3 coding sequence is TGTGCCAGCAGCTTATATTCGGCTGACTACTATGGCTACACCTTC. Translating gives CASSLYSADYYGYTF.

This clonotype was found a few times. The chain uses TRBV18 and TRBJ2-6, with TRBD1 matching 10 bases. CDR1 is KGHSH and CDR2 is LQKENI in the germline V gene. Losses at the gene ends were 6 bases for V and 2 bases for J; bases not matched to a gene: 7. CDR3 length: 17 amino acids. The CDR3 DNA sequence: TGTGCCAGCTCGTCAACGACAGGGGGCGCTGGGGCCAACGTCCTGACTTTC. The encoded protein is CASSSTTGGAGANVLTF.

The chain employs TRBV5-1 and TRBJ2-7; D is unclear. CDR3 length: 12 amino acids. Germline V gene lookup returns CDR1 SGHRS and CDR2 YFSETQ. Trimming took 4 bases from V and 3 from J, leaving 8 bases between them. The DNA of the CDR3 is TGCGCCAGCAGCCAAATGTGCTACGAGCAGTACTTC. This sequence encodes CASSQMCYEQYF.

V and J are TRBV2 and TRBJ2-6; D may be TRBD1 or TRBD2 (5 bases each). The CDR3 runs to 15 residues. V was shortened by 5 bases and J by 0 bases, with 8 bases between the two germline ends. Germline V gene sequence: CDR1 SNHLY, CDR2 FYNNEI. Here the CDR3 reads CASSNGGSGANVLTF. CDR3 nucleotides: TGTGCCAGCAGTAATGGGGGCTCTGGGGCCAACGTCCTGACTTTC.

This chain joins TRBV5-1 and TRBJ1-1, with D perhaps TRBD1 (6 bases). The CDR3 spans 16 residues. Trimming removed 4 bases at V and 4 bases at J, with 20 bases between. Germline V lookup: CDR1 SGHRS, CDR2 YFSETQ. The CDR3 is CASSILQGSQVTEAFF. The DNA for the CDR3 is TGCGCCAGCAGCATCTTGCAGGGGTCCCAGGTCACTGAAGCTTTCTTT.